This T cell receptor (beta chain) was profiled in a study of OX40 agonist ivuxolimab in advanced cancers. Study context: An agonistic anti-OX40 (CD134) antibody, ivuxolimab, was used to treat the patients. Study results and caveats: Also present in some nonresponders was a low level of normalized T-cell clonal expansion. The study found that CD8+ T cells averaged more expanded clones than CD4+.

Data came from immunoSEQ multiplex PCR; TCRdb stores just in-frame clones and leaves some out. The repertoire has approximately 58,000 clones, more than 75% of them found once; the top ten carry around 3%. The CDR3 sequence is 14 residues long. Looked up from germline, CDR1 is MGHRA and CDR2 is YSYEKL. Collection of blood occurred at baseline, at cycle 4 day 1, and at cycle 7 day 1. A remark on this clone: Its antigen is still unknown.

The sequencing used CD4+ or CD8+ T cells sorted from blood, collected in a trial of the OX40 agonist ivuxolimab. J is TRBJ2-5 and V is TRBV4-1; TRBD2 might be the D (6 bases). Gene TRBJ2-7 matches the end of the DNA better, so the J call may be wrong. The clonotype comes from an adult with an advanced solid tumor such as melanoma, head and neck, liver or kidney cancer. CDR3: CASSLIRGSFEQYF. CDR3 coding DNA: TGCGCCAGCAGTCTAATCCGGGGGTCTTTCGAGCAGTACTTC.